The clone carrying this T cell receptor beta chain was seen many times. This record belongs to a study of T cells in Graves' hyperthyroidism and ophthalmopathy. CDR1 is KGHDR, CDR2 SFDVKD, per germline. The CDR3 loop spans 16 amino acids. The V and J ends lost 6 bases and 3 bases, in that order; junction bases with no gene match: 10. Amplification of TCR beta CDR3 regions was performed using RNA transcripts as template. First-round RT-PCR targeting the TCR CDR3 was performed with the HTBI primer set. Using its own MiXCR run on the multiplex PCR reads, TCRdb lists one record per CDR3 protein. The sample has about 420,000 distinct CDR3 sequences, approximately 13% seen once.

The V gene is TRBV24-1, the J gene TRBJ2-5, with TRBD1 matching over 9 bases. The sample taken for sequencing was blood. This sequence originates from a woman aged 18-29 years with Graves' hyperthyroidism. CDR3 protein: CATSPAPGTGKETQYF. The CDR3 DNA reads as TGTGCCACCAGTCCCGCCCCCGGGACAGGGAAAGAGACCCAGTACTTC.